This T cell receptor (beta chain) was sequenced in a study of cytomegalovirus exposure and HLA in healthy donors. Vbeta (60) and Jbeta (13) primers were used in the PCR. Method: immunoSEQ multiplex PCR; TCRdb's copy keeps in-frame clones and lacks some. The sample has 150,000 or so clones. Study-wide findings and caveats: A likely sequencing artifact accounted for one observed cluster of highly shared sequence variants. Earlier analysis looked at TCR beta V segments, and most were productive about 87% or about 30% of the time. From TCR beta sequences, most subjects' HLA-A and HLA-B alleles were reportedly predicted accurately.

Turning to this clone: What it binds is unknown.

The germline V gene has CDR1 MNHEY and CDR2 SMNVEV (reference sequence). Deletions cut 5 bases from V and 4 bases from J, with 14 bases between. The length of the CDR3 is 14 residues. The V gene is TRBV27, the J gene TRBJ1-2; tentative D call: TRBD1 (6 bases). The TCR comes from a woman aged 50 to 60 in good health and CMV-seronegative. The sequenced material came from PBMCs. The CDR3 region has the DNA TGTGCCAGCAGTGAGGGGGACGTTGGCTATGGCTACACCTTC. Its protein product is CASSEGDVGYGYTF.